The 13 T cell receptor beta chains presented below share a single source sample, sequenced in a study of T cell responses to AZD1222 COVID-19 vaccine. Measured with immunoSEQ multiplex PCR; TCRdb has only the in-frame clones, and not every one. The data show about 130,000 clones, approximately 85% seen once. The source was peripheral blood, collected on day 0 of AZD1222 vaccination. Receptors originate from an adult in good health.

The rearrangement links TRBV10-3 to TRBJ2-7; TRBD2 aligns across 11 bases. Losses at the gene ends were 6 bases for V and 4 bases for J; bases not matched to a gene: 8. This CDR3 has 15 residues. Germline-derived CDR1 and CDR2 are ENHRY and SYGVKD. The CDR3 loop is CAISSGTSGVYEQYF. The CDR3 region has the DNA TGTGCCATCAGCTCCGGGACTAGCGGCGTTTACGAGCAGTACTTC.

The V and J genes are TRBV4-1 and TRBJ2-7, with D perhaps being TRBD1 or TRBD2 (5 bases each). V was shortened by 3 bases and J by 3 bases, with 12 bases between the two germline ends. From germline, CDR1 is MGHRA and CDR2 YSYEKL. This CDR3 spans 14 amino acids. This chain's CDR3 is CASSHLGEFYEQYF. DNA for the CDR3: TGCGCCAGCAGCCATCTGGGGGAGTTCTACGAGCAGTACTTC.

The chain joins TRBV27 to TRBJ2-4; TRBD2 is a possible D gene (6 bases). Looked up from germline, CDR1 is MNHEY and CDR2 is SMNVEV (reference sequence). This CDR3 is built from 15 residues. Between the trimmed V and J ends, which lost 6 bases and 0 bases, there was a span of 12 bases. CDR3 in amino acids: CASSSPGLAKNIQYF. The CDR3 nucleotides read TGTGCCAGCAGCTCTCCGGGACTAGCCAAAAACATTCAGTACTTC.

V usage is TRBV18 and J usage is TRBJ1-1; D is undetermined. Germline V gene sequence: CDR1 KGHSH, CDR2 LQKENI. The CDR3 is made up of 11 amino acids. The V end lost 6 bases, the J end lost 10 bases, and 12 bases lay between the germline ends. This CDR3 is CASSSGVIAFF. The DNA for the CDR3 is TGTGCCAGCTCCTCAGGTGTGATAGCTTTCTTT.

The chain joins TRBV28 to TRBJ2-6; 9 bases match TRBD1. After removal of 5 bases from V and 2 bases from J, the junction contained 4 bases not matched to a gene. Per germline, CDR1 MDHEN and CDR2 SYDVKM. The CDR3 length is 16 residues. The CDR3 region has the DNA TGTGCCAGCAGTCCGGGACAGGGACCTGGGGCCAACGTCCTGACTTTC. Its translation: CASSPGQGPGANVLTF.

V gene TRBV28 combines with J gene TRBJ2-7, with 8 bases lining up with TRBD1. Germline-derived CDR1 and CDR2 are MDHEN and SYDVKM. The junction had 9 bases not matched to a gene; V was cut back by 6 bases and J by 5 bases. The CDR3 contains 14 residues. This chain's CDR3 is CASSYADRAHEQYF. The CDR3 nucleotides read TGTGCCAGCAGCTACGCGGACAGGGCCCACGAGCAGTACTTC. The whole variable domain, remainder taken from reference TRBV28 and TRBJ2-7, is DVKVTQSSRYLVKRTGEKVFLECVQDMDHENMFWYRQDPGLGLRLIYFSYDVKMKEKGDIPEGYSVSREKKERFSLILESASTNQTSMYLCASSYADRAHEQYFGPGTRLTVT.

The V and J genes are TRBV10-3 and TRBJ2-7; D is ambiguous. CDR3 length: 15 amino acids. The V gene lost 2 bases and the J gene lost 5 bases, with 16 bases spanning the gap. From germline, CDR1 is ENHRY and CDR2 SYGVKD. The CDR3 nucleotides are TGTGCCATCAGTGAGAGACGTGAGGCCGGGCACGAGCAGTACTTC. This sequence encodes CAISERREAGHEQYF.

The rearrangement links TRBV28 to TRBJ1-4; possibly TRBD1 for D (5 bases). Germline CDR1 reads MDHEN; CDR2 reads SYDVKM. The CDR3 extends over 15 amino acids. V lost 3 bases, J lost 8 bases, and 16 bases lay in between. CDR3 sequence (DNA): TGTGCCAGCAGTTTCGTTGACAGTACGGAGGAAAAACTGTTTTTT. Its translation: CASSFVDSTEEKLFF.

This chain joins TRBV7-2 and TRBJ1-3, with 11 bases aligning to TRBD1. This CDR3 is built from 20 residues. Per the germline V gene, CDR1 is SGHTA and CDR2 is FQGNSA. The ends lost 0 bases at V and 0 bases at J; junction bases unmatched: 10. The CDR3 nucleotides read TGTGCCAGCAGCTTAGCTTATAGGACAGGGGGCCACAGCTCTGGAAACACCATATATTTT. Amino acid sequence: CASSLAYRTGGHSSGNTIYF.

The CDR3 nucleotides read TGTGCCAGTAGTTATACAGGGGGCTACGAGCAGTACTTC. It specifies CASSYTGGYEQYF. The chain carries TRBV19 and TRBJ2-7, with 8 bases matching TRBD1. CDR3 length equals 13 residues. Unmatched junction bases numbered 3, after V lost 5 bases and J lost 3 bases. CDR1 is LNHDA, CDR2 SQIVND, per germline (reference sequence).

This clone has more than one count but fewer than ten. The rearrangement links TRBV7-2 to TRBJ1-2; no firm D call. Trimming cost V 2 bases and J 8 bases, with 15 bases left between them. This CDR3 is built from 14 residues. The V gene's germline CDR1 is SGHTA and CDR2 FQGNSA. The CDR3 DNA is TGTGCCAGCAGCTTATCTGGGGTTTTGGGGGGCTACACCTTC. It encodes CASSLSGVLGGYTF. Looking up the rest from reference TRBV7-2 and TRBJ1-2 gives the full variable domain: GAGVSQSPSNKVTEKGKDVELRCDPISGHTALYWYRQSLGQGLEFLIYFQGNSAPDKSGLPSDRFSAERTGGSVSTLTIQRTQQEDSAVYLCASSLSGVLGGYTFGSGTRLTVV.

The chain employs TRBV6-5 and TRBJ1-2, with D possibly TRBD1 on 5 matching bases. Germline V CDR1 and CDR2: MNHEY, SVGAGI. The CDR3 contains 14 residues. The V end lost 0 bases, the J end lost 6 bases, and 11 bases lay between the germline ends. The CDR3, as DNA: TGTGCCAGCAGTTACTCGGGCAGGGAAAATGGCTACACCTTC. The encoded protein is CASSYSGRENGYTF.

V usage is TRBV6-5 and J usage is TRBJ2-1; TRBD1 agrees at 10 bases. Losses at the gene ends were 6 bases for V and 8 bases for J; bases not matched to a gene: 7. The germline V gene encodes CDR1 MNHEY and CDR2 SVGAGI. This CDR3 spans 14 amino acids. CDR3 sequence (DNA): TGTGCCAGCAGATGGGACAGGGGAGGCGATGAGCAGTTCTTC. Its protein is CASRWDRGGDEQFF.